This T cell receptor (beta chain) was sequenced during a study of vaccination and CD4 T cells after COVID-19. Study information: Participants received two doses of either BNT162b2 or mRNA-1273 vaccine. Investigators stimulated cells with overlapping spike peptides drawn from SARS-CoV-2, HCoV-NL63, HCoV-OC43 and HCoV-229E. Study results and caveats: Convalescent patients' median share of reactive clones seen only post-vaccination was approximately 85%.

Cultured CD4+ T cell DNA was sequenced using the Oncomine TCR Beta short-read assay. The template was genomic DNA from cultured CD4+ T cells. TCRdb reprocessed the PCR reads with MiXCR, giving one entry per CDR3 protein. The data hold some 7,400 distinct CDR3 sequences, with around 38% observed a single time. Documented treatment: approximately 9-day PBMC culture with coronavirus spike peptide pools or control peptides (ViraFEST assay). CD4+ T cells of the unexposed donor were collected before the COVID-19 pandemic (2011-2018). A remark on this clonotype: Its antigen is unknown.

This receptor was obtained from a human donor in good health. Sequencing was carried out using CD4+ T cells from blood, cultured in vitro.

The CDR3 nucleotides are TGTGCCAGCAGCGCTGGGGGGTCGGTCCTTACAGATACGCAGTATTTT. Translating gives CASSAGGSVLTDTQYF. The genes are TRBV11-3 and TRBJ2-3; TRBD2 is a possible D gene (6 bases). This CDR3 is built from 16 residues. Germline V gene lookup returns CDR1 SGHNT and CDR2 YENEEA. V lost 5 bases and J lost 3, with 18 bases in between.